The present T cell receptor beta chain was sequenced within a study of OX40 agonist ivuxolimab in advanced cancers. The V gene lost 3 bases and the J gene lost 4 bases, with 11 bases spanning the gap. The CDR3 contains 14 residues. The germline gives CDR1 SNHLY, CDR2 FYNNEI. Method: immunoSEQ multiplex PCR; TCRdb's copy keeps in-frame clones and lacks some. The data show 20,000 to 25,000 clones, over 65% seen once. Study results and caveats: Certain nonresponders likewise exhibited a low normalized T-cell clonal expansion.

Worth noting for this clone: Its antigen remains unidentified.

The source is an adult with an advanced solid tumor such as melanoma, head and neck, liver or kidney cancer. The chain links TRBV2 to TRBJ2-3; D unclear. The starting material was CD4+ or CD8+ T cells sorted from blood, obtained in a trial of the OX40 agonist ivuxolimab. CDR3 nucleotides: TGTGCCAGCAGTGATCCTGGGATCGCAGATACGCAGTATTTT. Protein product: CASSDPGIADTQYF.